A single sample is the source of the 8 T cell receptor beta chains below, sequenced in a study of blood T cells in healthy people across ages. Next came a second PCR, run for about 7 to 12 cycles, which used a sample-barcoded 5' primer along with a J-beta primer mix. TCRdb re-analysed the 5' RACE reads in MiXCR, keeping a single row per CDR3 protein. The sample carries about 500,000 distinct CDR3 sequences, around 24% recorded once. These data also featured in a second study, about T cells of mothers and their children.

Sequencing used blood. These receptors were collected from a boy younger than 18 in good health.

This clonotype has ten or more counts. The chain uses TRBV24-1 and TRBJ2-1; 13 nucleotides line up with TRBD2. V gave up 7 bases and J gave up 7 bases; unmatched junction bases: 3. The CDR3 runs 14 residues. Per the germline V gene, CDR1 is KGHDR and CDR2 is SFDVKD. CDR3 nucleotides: TGTGCCACCAGCCTGACTAGCGGGGGGAATGAGCAGTTCTTC. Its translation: CATSLTSGGNEQFF.

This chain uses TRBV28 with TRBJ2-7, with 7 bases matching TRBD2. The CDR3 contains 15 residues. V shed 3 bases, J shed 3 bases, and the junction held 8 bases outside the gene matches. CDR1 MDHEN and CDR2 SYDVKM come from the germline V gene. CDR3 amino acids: CASSFLADSDYEQYF. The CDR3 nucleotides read TGTGCCAGCAGTTTTCTAGCGGACTCAGACTACGAGCAGTACTTC.

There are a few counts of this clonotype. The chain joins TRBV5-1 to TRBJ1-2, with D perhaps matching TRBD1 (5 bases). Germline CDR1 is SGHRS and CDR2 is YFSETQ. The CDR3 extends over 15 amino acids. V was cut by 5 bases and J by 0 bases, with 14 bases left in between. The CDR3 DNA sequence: TGCGCCAGCAGTCCGGCGTTGGGGCCTAACTATGGCTACACCTTC. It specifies CASSPALGPNYGYTF.

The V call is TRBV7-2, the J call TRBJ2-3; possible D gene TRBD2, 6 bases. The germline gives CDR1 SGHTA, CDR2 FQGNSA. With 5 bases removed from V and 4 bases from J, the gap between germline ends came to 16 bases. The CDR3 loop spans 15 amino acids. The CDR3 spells CASSSYGSGADTQYF. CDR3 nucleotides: TGTGCCAGCAGCAGTTACGGGAGTGGAGCAGATACGCAGTATTTT.

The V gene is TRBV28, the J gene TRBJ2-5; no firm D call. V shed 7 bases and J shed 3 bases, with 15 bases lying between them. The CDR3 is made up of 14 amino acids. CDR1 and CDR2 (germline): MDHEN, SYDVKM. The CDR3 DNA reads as TGTGCCAGCACCCTTGGCAGTTTGAAAGAGACCCAGTACTTC. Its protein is CASTLGSLKETQYF.

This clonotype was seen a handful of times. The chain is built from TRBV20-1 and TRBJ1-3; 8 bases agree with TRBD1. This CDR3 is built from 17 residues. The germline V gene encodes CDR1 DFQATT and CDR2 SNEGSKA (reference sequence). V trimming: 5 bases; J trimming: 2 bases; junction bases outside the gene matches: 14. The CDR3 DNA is TGCAGTGCTCTACTACCCGTGGACAGGGCACCTGGAAACACCATATATTTT. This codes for CSALLPVDRAPGNTIYF.

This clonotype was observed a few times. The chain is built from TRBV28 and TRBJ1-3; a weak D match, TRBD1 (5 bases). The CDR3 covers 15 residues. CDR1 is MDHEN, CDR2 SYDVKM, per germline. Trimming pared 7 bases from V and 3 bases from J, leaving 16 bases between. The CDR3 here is CASNDRPSGGNTIYF. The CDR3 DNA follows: TGTGCCAGCAACGACAGACCGTCCGGTGGAAACACCATATATTTT.

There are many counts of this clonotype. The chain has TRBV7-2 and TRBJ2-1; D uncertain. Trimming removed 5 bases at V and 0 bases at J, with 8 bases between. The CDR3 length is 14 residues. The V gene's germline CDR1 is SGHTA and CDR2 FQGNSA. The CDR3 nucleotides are TGTGCCAGCAGCCCCGGGCACTCCTACAATGAGCAGTTCTTC. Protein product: CASSPGHSYNEQFF.